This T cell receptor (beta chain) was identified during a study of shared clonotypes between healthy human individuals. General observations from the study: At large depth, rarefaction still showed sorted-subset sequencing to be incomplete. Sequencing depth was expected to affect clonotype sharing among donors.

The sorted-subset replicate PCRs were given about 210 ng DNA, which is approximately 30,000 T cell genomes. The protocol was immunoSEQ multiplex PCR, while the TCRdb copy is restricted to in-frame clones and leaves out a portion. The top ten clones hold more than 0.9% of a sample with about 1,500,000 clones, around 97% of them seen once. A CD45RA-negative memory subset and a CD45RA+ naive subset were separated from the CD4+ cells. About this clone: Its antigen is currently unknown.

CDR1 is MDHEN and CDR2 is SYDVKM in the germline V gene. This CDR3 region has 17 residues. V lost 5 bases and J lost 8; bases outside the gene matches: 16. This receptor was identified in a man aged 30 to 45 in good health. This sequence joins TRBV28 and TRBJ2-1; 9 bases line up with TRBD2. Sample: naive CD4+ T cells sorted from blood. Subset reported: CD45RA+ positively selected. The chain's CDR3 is CASSPLVLSLAGYEQFF. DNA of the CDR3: TGTGCCAGCAGTCCCCTTGTTTTGAGTCTAGCGGGATATGAGCAGTTCTTC.